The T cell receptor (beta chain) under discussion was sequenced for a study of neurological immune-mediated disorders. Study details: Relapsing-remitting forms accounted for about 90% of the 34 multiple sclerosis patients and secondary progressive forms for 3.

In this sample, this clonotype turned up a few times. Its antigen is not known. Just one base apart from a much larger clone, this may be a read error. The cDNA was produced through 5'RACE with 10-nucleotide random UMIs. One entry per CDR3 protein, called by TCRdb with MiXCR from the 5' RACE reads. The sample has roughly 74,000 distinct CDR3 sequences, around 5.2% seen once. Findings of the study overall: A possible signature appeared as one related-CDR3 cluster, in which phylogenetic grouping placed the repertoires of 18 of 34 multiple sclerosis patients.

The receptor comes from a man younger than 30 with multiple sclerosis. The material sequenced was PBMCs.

CDR3 nucleotide sequence: TGCAGTGCTAGAGGAATAGCGGACAATGAGCAGTTCTTC. It codes for CSARGIADNEQFF. The gene calls are TRBV20-1 and TRBJ2-1; D is perhaps TRBD2 (6 bases). Germline CDR1 DFQATT, CDR2 SNEGSKA (reference sequence). Trimming shortened V by 1 base and J by 5 bases, and 9 bases separated the two germline ends. The CDR3 spans 13 residues.